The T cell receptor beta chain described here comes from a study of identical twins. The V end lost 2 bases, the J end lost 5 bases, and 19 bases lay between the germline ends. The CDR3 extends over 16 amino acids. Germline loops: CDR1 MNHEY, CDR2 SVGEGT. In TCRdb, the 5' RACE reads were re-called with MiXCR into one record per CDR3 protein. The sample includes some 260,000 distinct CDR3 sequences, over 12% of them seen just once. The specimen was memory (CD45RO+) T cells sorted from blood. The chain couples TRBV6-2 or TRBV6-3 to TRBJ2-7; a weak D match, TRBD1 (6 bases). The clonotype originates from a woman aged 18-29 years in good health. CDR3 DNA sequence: TGTGCCAGCAGTTACGGCGACTACAGGGCGTATAACGAGCAGTACTTC. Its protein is CASSYGDYRAYNEQYF.